A single sample gave rise to the 10 T cell receptor beta chains below, sequenced in a study of blood T cell repertoires in COVID-19. Only in-frame clones appear in the TCRdb table, and some are missing; sequencing was by immunoSEQ multiplex PCR. The sample contains 100,000 or so clones, approximately 84% of which appear only once. Sequencing was done on a sample of peripheral blood. These receptor sequences come from a man aged 25-40 years in a cohort sampled during active COVID-19.

The chain uses TRBV20-1 and TRBJ1-1; D unresolved. The CDR3 has 11 residues. The V gene lost 3 bases and the J gene lost 5 bases, with 7 bases spanning the gap. CDR1 is DFQATT, CDR2 SNEGSKA, per germline (reference sequence). CDR3 sequence: CSARRETEAFF. In DNA, the CDR3 is TGCAGTGCTAGGAGGGAAACTGAAGCTTTCTTT.

V gene TRBV5-4 combines with J gene TRBJ2-3; TRBD2 might be the D (6 bases). Trimming removed 3 bases at V and 3 bases at J, with 14 bases between. The CDR3 extends over 15 amino acids. Germline V gene lookup returns CDR1 SGHNT and CDR2 YYREEE (reference sequence). The CDR3 bases are TGTGCCAGCAGCTCGGGTGTTAGCGGAACAGATACGCAGTATTTT. Amino acids: CASSSGVSGTDTQYF.

This chain joins TRBV5-4 and TRBJ1-2, with 7 bases aligning to TRBD1. V lost 0 bases and J lost 6; bases outside the gene matches: 5. This CDR3 region has 14 residues. The germline V gene has CDR1 SGHNT and CDR2 YYREEE (reference sequence). The DNA for the CDR3 is TGTGCCAGCAGCTTGGGGGGACAGACGAATGGCTACACCTTC. Translating it yields CASSLGGQTNGYTF.

The genes are TRBV7-8 and TRBJ2-7; 9 bases map to TRBD1. CDR3 size: 16 residues. Germline V gene sequence: CDR1 SGHVS, CDR2 FQNEAQ. With V trimmed by 0 bases and J by 1 base, 4 bases remained unmatched. CDR3 sequence reads: CASSLAAGQGSYEQYF. CDR3 in DNA: TGTGCCAGCAGCTTAGCCGCGGGACAGGGTTCCTACGAGCAGTACTTC.

The gene calls are TRBV4-1 and TRBJ1-3; the D gene is possibly TRBD1 (6 bases). The V and J ends lost 3 bases and 4 bases respectively, with 13 bases between them. The CDR3 runs 15 residues. From germline, CDR1 is MGHRA and CDR2 YSYEKL. The CDR3 protein is CASSQARGAGNTIYF. The CDR3 DNA reads as TGCGCCAGCAGCCAGGCCAGGGGAGCAGGAAACACCATATATTTT.

This chain uses TRBV5-4 with TRBJ2-7; 8 nucleotides align to TRBD2. This CDR3 is 15 amino acids long. V shed 0 bases, J shed 0 bases, and the junction held 2 bases outside the gene matches. The V gene's germline CDR1 is SGHNT and CDR2 YYREEE (reference sequence). CDR3 residues: CASSLGLAGSYEQYF. The CDR3, as DNA: TGTGCCAGCAGCTTGGGGCTAGCGGGCTCCTACGAGCAGTACTTC.

The chain uses TRBV18 and TRBJ1-1; a weak D match, TRBD1 (5 bases). CDR1 KGHSH and CDR2 LQKENI come from the germline V gene. V dropped 3 bases and J dropped 8 bases, with 16 bases sitting between them. This CDR3 has 14 residues. The CDR3 loop is CASSPFRVEHEAFF. The CDR3 DNA reads TGTGCCAGCTCACCGTTCAGGGTAGAGCACGAAGCTTTCTTT.

The genes are TRBV4-1 and TRBJ1-2, with TRBD1 as a possible D gene (6 bases). Trimming pared 1 base from V and 2 bases from J, leaving 17 bases between. The V gene's germline CDR1 is MGHRA and CDR2 YSYEKL. The CDR3 runs to 17 residues. The CDR3 protein is CASSQADTGPPNYGYTF. CDR3 sequence (DNA): TGCGCCAGCAGCCAAGCCGACACAGGGCCCCCAAACTATGGCTACACCTTC.

The V gene is TRBV5-5, the J gene TRBJ1-5; 9 positions match TRBD1. The germline CDR1 and CDR2 sequences are SGHKS and YYEKEE (reference sequence). V was clipped by 4 bases and J by 0 bases; unmatched bases: 2. There are 15 residues in the CDR3. This chain's CDR3 is CASSADRGSNQPQHF. The CDR3 DNA is TGTGCCAGCAGCGCGGACAGGGGTAGCAATCAGCCCCAGCATTTT.

This rearrangement joins TRBV4-1 to TRBJ1-6, with 7 bases matching TRBD1. Germline V lookup: CDR1 MGHRA, CDR2 YSYEKL. CDR3 length: 15 residues. V was clipped by 4 bases and J by 8 bases; unmatched bases: 8. For the CDR3, the DNA is TGCGCCAGCAGCCCGCAGACAGGGTTGCATTCACCCCTCCACTTT. Translated: CASSPQTGLHSPLHF.